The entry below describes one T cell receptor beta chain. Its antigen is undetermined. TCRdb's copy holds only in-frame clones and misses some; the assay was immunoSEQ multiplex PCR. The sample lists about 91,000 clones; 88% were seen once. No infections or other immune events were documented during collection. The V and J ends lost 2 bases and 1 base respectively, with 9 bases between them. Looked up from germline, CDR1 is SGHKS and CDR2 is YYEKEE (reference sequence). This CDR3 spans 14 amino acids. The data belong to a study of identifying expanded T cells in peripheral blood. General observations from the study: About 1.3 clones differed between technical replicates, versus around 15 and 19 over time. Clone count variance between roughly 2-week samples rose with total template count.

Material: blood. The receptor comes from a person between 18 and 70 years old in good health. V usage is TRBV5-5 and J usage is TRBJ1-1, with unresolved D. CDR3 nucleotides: TGTGCCAGCAGCTTCTTGGGCGGGAACACTGAAGCTTTCTTT. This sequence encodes CASSFLGGNTEAFF.